This T cell receptor beta chain originates from a study of CD8+ T cells in alopecia areata. This sample's treatment: oral pan-JAK inhibitor, 5-10 mg twice daily. About this clone: Antigen: not known.

General observations from the study: Tofacitinib significantly lowered scalp clonality and expanded CD8+ clones among the top 100.

Isolated RNA was reverse transcribed into cDNA used as the sequencing template. Profiling relied on immunoSEQ multiplex PCR, and the TCRdb table lists in-frame clones only, not all of them. The repertoire includes 75,000 to 85,000 clones, roughly 66% of them detected once, and 23% sits in the top ten. Unmatched junction bases numbered 8, after V lost 4 bases and J lost 2 bases. Germline CDR1 SGHKS, CDR2 YYEKEE (reference sequence). The CDR3 covers 16 residues. This material consisted of CD8+ T cells sorted from blood, taken at week 24, from a patient treated with tofacitinib. The chain carries TRBV5-5 and TRBJ2-1, with 8 nucleotides matching TRBD2. The TCR originated in a human donor with alopecia areata. The CDR3 coding sequence is TGTGCCAGCAGCCCCGACACGGGACTAGCCTACAATGAGCAGTTCTTC. Its translation is CASSPDTGLAYNEQFF.